This T cell receptor (beta chain) appears in the sequencing data of a study of blood T cell repertoires in COVID-19. TCRdb's copy holds only in-frame clones and misses some; the assay was immunoSEQ multiplex PCR. Seen here are a few hundred thousand clones, 87% observed once, and the top ten hold roughly 2%. CDR1 and CDR2 from the germline V gene are LNHDA and SQIVND (reference sequence). Trimming cost V 5 bases and J 2 bases, with 13 bases left between them. The length of the CDR3 is 14 residues. The material sequenced was peripheral blood. The sequence came from a woman in her forties or fifties who had recovered from COVID-19. J is TRBJ2-7 and V is TRBV19, with D perhaps TRBD1 (6 bases). DNA of the CDR3: TGTGCCAGTAGTCTAGTGTGGGGGCCCTACGAGCAGTACTTC. Translating gives CASSLVWGPYEQYF. Filled out from reference TRBV19 and TRBJ2-7, the complete variable domain reads DGGITQSPKYLFRKEGQNVTLSCEQNLNHDAMYWYRQDPGQGLRLIYYSQIVNDFQKGDIAEGYSVSREKKESFPLTVTSAQKNPTAFYLCASSLVWGPYEQYFGPGTRLTVT.